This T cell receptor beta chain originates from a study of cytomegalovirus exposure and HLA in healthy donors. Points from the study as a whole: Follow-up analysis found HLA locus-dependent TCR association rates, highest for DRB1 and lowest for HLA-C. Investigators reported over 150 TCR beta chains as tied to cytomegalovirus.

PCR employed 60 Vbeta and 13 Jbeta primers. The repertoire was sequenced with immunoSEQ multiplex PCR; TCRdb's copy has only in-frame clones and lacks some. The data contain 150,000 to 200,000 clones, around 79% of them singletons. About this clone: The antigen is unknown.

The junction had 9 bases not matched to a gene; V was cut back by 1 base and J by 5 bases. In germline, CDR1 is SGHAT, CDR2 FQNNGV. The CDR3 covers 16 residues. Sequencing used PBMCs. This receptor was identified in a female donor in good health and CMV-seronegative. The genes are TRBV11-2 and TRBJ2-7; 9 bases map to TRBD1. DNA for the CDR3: TGTGCCAGCAGCTTAGGATGGGACAGGGCCCTCCACGAGCAGTACTTC. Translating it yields CASSLGWDRALHEQYF. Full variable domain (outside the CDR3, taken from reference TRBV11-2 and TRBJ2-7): EAGVAQSPRYKIIEKRQSVAFWCNPISGHATLYWYQQILGQGPKLLIQFQNNGVVDDSQLPKDRFSAERLKGVDSTLKIQPAKLEDSAVYLCASSLGWDRALHEQYFGPGTRLTVT.